The T cell receptor beta chain described here comes from a study of CD8+CD57+ T cells in acquired aplastic anemia. For this clonotype: No antigen is known for it.

Points from the study as a whole: Found in both controls and patients were around 30 CD8+ CDR3 sequences. Patients versus controls showed no significant CD8+ Simpson's diversity difference.

An expansion of CD8+CD57+ cells by flow cytometry had been shown in patients chosen for sequencing. Germline values: CDR1 SGHVS, CDR2 FQNEAQ. The CDR3 loop spans 13 amino acids. Trimming cost V 9 bases and J 3 bases; bases outside gene matches: 5. Profiling of TCR beta VDJ combinations and CDR3 sequences used genomic DNA as template. TCRdb passed the reads through MiXCR, listing each CDR3 protein once. Among roughly 180,000 distinct CDR3 sequences, 63% were seen once, and the ten largest hold approximately 46%. The receptor comes from a human donor with aplastic anemia. The gene calls are TRBV7-8 and TRBJ1-1; 9 bases align to TRBD1. Sequences were obtained from sorted CD4+, CD8+, or CD8+CD57+ T cells (not recorded which) from PBMCs. CDR3 sequence: CASQQGAYTEAFF. The CDR3 DNA follows: TGTGCCAGTCAACAGGGGGCCTACACTGAAGCTTTCTTT.